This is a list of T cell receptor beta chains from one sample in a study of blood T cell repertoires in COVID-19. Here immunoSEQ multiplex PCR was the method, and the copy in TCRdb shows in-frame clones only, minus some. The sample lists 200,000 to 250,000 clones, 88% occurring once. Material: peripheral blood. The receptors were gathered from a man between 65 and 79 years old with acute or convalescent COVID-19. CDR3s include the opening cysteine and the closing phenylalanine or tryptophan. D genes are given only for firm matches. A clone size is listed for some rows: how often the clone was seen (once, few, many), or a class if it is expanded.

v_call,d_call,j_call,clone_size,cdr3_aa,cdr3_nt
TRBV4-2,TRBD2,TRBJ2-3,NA,CASSQDGSGSRTDTQYF,TGTGCCAGCAGCCAAGATGGCAGCGGGAGTAGGACAGATACGCAGTATTTT
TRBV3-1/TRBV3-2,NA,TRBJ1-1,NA,CASSQRDTEAFF,TGTGCCAGCAGCCAAAGAGACACTGAAGCTTTCTTT
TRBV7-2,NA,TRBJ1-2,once,CASSLAGSDRRYTF,TGTGCCAGCAGCTTAGCGGGTTCAGACAGACGGTACACCTTC
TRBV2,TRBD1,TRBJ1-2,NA,CASSPRGTGLGYTF,TGTGCCAGCAGTCCAAGGGGGACAGGGCTAGGCTACACCTTC
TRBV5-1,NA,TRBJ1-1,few,CASSLRTDTEAFF,TGCGCCAGCAGCTTGAGGACAGACACTGAAGCTTTCTTT
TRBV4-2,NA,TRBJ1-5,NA,CASSQDREPQPQHF,TGTGCCAGCAGCCAAGACAGGGAACCTCAGCCCCAGCATTTT
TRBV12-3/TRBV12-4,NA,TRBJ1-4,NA,CASSPSLSEKLFF,TGTGCCAGCAGTCCCTCGTTGAGTGAAAAACTGTTTTTT
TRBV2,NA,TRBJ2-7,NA,CASKGGQQFVRGYEQYF,TGTGCCAGCAAGGGGGGACAGCAATTCGTTAGGGGTTACGAGCAGTACTTC
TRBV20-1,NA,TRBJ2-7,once,CSASSLSLHKEQYF,TGCAGTGCTAGTTCTCTGTCTCTGCACAAAGAGCAGTACTTC
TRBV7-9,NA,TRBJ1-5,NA,CASSRQEGNQPQHF,TGTGCCAGCAGCAGACAGGAAGGTAATCAGCCCCAGCATTTT
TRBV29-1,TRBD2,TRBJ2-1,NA,CSVALTSGGFEQFF,TGCAGCGTCGCACTGACTAGCGGTGGGTTTGAGCAGTTCTTC
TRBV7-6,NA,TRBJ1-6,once,CASSLRTASSYNSPLHF,TGTGCCAGCAGCTTACGGACAGCGAGCTCCTATAATTCACCCCTCCACTTT
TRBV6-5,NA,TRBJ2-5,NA,CASSYSGGASGRTQYF,TGTGCCAGCAGTTACTCGGGGGGAGCGTCCGGTAGGACCCAGTACTTC
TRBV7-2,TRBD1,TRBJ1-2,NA,CASSFDRGRSTDGYTF,TGTGCCAGCAGCTTTGACAGGGGTCGATCAACCGATGGCTACACCTTC
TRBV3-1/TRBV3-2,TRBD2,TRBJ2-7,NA,CASSRTPSGRAFYEQYF,TGTGCCAGCAGCCGGACTCCTAGCGGGAGGGCCTTCTACGAGCAGTACTTC
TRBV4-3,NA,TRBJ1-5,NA,CASSQDSGNNQPQHF,TGCGCCAGCAGCCAAGATTCAGGGAACAATCAGCCCCAGCATTTT
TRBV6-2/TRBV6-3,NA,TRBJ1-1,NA,CASSTTGTNTEAFF,TGTGCCAGCAGTACCACAGGGACCAACACTGAAGCTTTCTTT
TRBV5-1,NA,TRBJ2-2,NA,CASSLVVSGELFF,TGCGCCAGCAGCTTGGTAGTTTCCGGGGAGCTGTTTTTT
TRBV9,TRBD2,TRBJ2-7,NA,CASSEGGLAGVYEQYF,TGTGCCAGCAGCGAGGGGGGACTAGCGGGAGTCTACGAGCAGTACTTC
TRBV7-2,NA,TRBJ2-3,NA,CASSLSPPGADTQYF,TGTGCCAGCAGCTTAAGCCCCCCCGGGGCAGATACGCAGTATTTT
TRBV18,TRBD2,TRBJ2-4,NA,CASSPVPSGVEYSIQYF,TGTGCCAGCTCCCCAGTCCCTAGCGGAGTTGAGTACAGCATTCAGTACTTC
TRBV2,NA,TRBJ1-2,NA,CASSDFTGYYGYTF,TGTGCCAGCAGTGATTTCACGGGTTACTATGGCTACACCTTC
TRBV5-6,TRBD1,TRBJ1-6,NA,CASSPRTGQNSPLHF,TGTGCCAGCAGCCCCAGGACAGGACAAAATTCACCCCTCCACTTT
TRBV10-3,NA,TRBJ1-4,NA,CAISGTGAGEKLFF,TGTGCCATCAGTGGGACTGGGGCGGGGGAAAAACTGTTTTTT
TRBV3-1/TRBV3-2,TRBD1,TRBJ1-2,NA,CASSPTSRTGGRGNYGYTF,TGTGCCAGCAGCCCCACAAGCCGGACAGGGGGTCGAGGTAACTATGGCTACACCTTC
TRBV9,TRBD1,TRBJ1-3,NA,CASSKQGTTSGNTIYF,TGTGCCAGCAGCAAACAGGGGACGACCTCTGGAAACACCATATATTTT
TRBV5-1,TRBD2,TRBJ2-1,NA,CASRVSGDQFF,TGCGCCAGCAGAGTAAGCGGGGATCAGTTCTTC
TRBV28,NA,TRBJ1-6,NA,CASTIPGSPLHF,TGTGCCAGCACCATACCGGGTTCACCCCTCCACTTT